This TCR beta chain was recovered during a study of T cell repertoires in cytomegalovirus infection. Study-wide background: An indication of both CMV infection and matching HLA type came from public TCR beta signatures. Study findings and constraints: The ex vivo response showed dominance by HLA-C-restricted CMV-specific TCR beta clonotypes.

About this clonotype: Its antigen is as yet unknown.

From the reads, TCRdb called clonotypes with MiXCR, one entry per CDR3 protein. The data hold about 490,000 distinct CDR3 sequences, with approximately 15% observed a single time. The CDR3 extends over 15 amino acids. Germline loops: CDR1 MNHEY, CDR2 SVGAGI. Between the trimmed V and J ends, which lost 4 bases and 4 bases, there was a span of 14 bases. The source material was CD8+ T cells from PBMCs. This receptor was identified in a human donor in good health (CMV status not recorded). Some clones in this sample may be carry-over from other donors' samples. V and J are TRBV6-5 and TRBJ2-1, with D possibly matching TRBD2 (6 bases). CDR3 amino acids: CASSSQGGVYNEQFF. Written as DNA, the CDR3 is TGTGCCAGCAGTTCTCAAGGAGGGGTTTACAATGAGCAGTTCTTC.